This TCR beta chain appears in the sequencing data of a study of blood T cell repertoires in COVID-19. J lost 3 bases, V lost 4 bases, and 9 bases had no gene match. Germline-derived CDR1 and CDR2 are SGHNT and YYREEE (reference sequence). The CDR3 contains 15 residues. Using immunoSEQ multiplex PCR, the repertoire was profiled, and TCRdb retains in-frame clones only, with some absent. The sample consists of approximately 70,000 clones, 91% of them appearing once. The TCR was taken from a human donor with active COVID-19. The donor label of this sample is uncertain. J is TRBJ1-2 and V is TRBV5-4; 7 bases align to TRBD1. What was sequenced was peripheral blood. The DNA of the CDR3 is TGTGCCAGCAGCAGGACACCGGGACAGTACTATGGCTACACCTTC. Amino acid sequence: CASSRTPGQYYGYTF. The entire variable domain, with the rest obtained from reference TRBV5-4 and TRBJ1-2, is as follows: ETGVTQSPTHLIKTRGQQVTLRCSSQSGHNTVSWYQQALGQGPQFIFQYYREEENGRGNFPPRFSGLQFPNYSSELNVNALELDDSALYLCASSRTPGQYYGYTFGSGTRLTVV.